The 4 T cell receptor beta chains below all came from one sample that was sequenced in a study of blood T cell repertoires in COVID-19. The table came from immunoSEQ multiplex PCR; TCRdb's copy has only in-frame clones and leaves some out. The sample shows approximately 56,000 clones, 80% to 90% of them seen only once. Specimen: peripheral blood. These receptors were obtained from an older woman with COVID-19, enrolled during active disease.

The sample holds one count of this clone. The chain combines TRBV9 with TRBJ1-2; perhaps TRBD1 as D (5 bases). Trimming removed 2 bases at V and 0 bases at J, with 11 bases between. The germline V gene has CDR1 SGDLS and CDR2 YYNGEE. This CDR3 is built from 15 residues. CDR3 sequence reads: CASSVWTSTNYGYTF. CDR3 DNA: TGTGCCAGCAGCGTCTGGACATCTACTAACTATGGCTACACCTTC.

The CDR3 region has the DNA TGTGCCAGCAGCAAAGGGGGCGAGCGGGAGGGCAAAGAGACCCAGTACTTC. Translating gives CASSKGGEREGKETQYF. The genes are TRBV21-1 and TRBJ2-5; no DNA check was done on the table's D call, TRBD2. TRBV21-1 is classified as a pseudogene. There are 17 residues in the CDR3.

CDR3 sequence (DNA): TGTGCCTGGAGTAACAGCGGGATCGAGCAGTACTTC. Translating gives CAWSNSGIEQYF. The chain couples TRBV30 to TRBJ2-7; 7 nucleotides align to TRBD2. The J segment lost 6 bases and the V segment lost 2 bases, leaving 4 bases of the junction unmatched. The CDR3 has 12 residues. Germline values: CDR1 GTSNPN, CDR2 SVGIG (reference sequence). Together with reference TRBV30 and TRBJ2-7, the CDR3 gives the full variable domain: SQTIHQWPATLVQPVGSPLSLECTVEGTSNPNLYWYRQAAGRGLQLLFYSVGIGQISSEVPQNLSASRPQDRQFILSSKKLLLSDSGFYLCAWSNSGIEQYFGPGTRLTVT.

This clone showed up just once. This chain connects TRBV7-6 to TRBJ2-3; 8 nucleotides match TRBD2. V shed 5 bases and J 6 bases; nucleotides not matched to a gene: 13. Germline V CDR1 and CDR2: SGHVS, FNYEAQ. This CDR3 has 16 residues. CDR3 in DNA: TGTGCCAGCAGCAGGAGACTAGCGATACACATGGATACGCAGTATTTT. Translation gives CASSRRLAIHMDTQYF.